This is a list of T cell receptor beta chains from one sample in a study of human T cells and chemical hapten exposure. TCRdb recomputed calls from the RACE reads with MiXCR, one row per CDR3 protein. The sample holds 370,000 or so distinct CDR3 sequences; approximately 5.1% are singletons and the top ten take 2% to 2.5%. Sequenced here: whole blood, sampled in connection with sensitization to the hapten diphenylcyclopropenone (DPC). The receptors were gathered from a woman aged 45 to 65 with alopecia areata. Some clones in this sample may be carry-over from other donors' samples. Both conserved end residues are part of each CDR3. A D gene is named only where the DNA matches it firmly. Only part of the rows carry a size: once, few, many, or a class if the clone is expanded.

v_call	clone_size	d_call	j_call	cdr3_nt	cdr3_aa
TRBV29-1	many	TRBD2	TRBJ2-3	TGCAGCGTTGATGCGGGAGTAGTCACAGATACGCAGTATTTT	CSVDAGVVTDTQYF
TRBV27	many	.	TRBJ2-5	TGTGCCAGCAGTTTATCGAACACTTGGGCTCCAGAGACCCAGTACTTC	CASSLSNTWAPETQYF
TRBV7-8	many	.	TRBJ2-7	TGTGCCAGCAGCTTATTAGCGGTGCCCTACGAGCAGTACTTC	CASSLLAVPYEQYF
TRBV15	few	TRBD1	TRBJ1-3	TGTGCCACCAGCAGAGTGTCCGTGGGACAGCGAAACACCATATATTTT	CATSRVSVGQRNTIYF
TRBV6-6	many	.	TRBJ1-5	TGTGCCAGCAGAGGGCAGGGTAGTCAGCCCCAGCATTTT	CASRGQGSQPQHF
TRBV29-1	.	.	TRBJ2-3	TGCAGCGCGGAGGGGGGGGAGACGCAGTATTTT	CSAEGGETQYF
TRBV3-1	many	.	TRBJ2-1	TGTGCCAGCAGCCAGAACCCTGCGGTCCGGGGGCCGAATGAGCAGTTCTTC	CASSQNPAVRGPNEQFF
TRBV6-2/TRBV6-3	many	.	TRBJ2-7	TGTGCCAGCAGTTATTTCGGACAGAACTACGAGCAGTACTTC	CASSYFGQNYEQYF
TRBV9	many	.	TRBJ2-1	TGTGCCAGCAGTCCCACAGGGTATCAGTACAATGAGCAGTTCTTC	CASSPTGYQYNEQFF
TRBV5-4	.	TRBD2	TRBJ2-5	TGTGCCAGCAGCTATAGCGGGGAAGAGACCCAGTACTTC	CASSYSGEETQYF
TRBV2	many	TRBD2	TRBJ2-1	TGTGCCAGCAGAACAGGGACTAGCGGGCCCTACAATGAGCAGTTCTTC	CASRTGTSGPYNEQFF
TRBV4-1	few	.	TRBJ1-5	TGCGCCAGCAGCCAAGTCGATTCTCAGCCCCAGCATTTT	CASSQVDSQPQHF
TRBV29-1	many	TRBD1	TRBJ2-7	TGCAGCGCTCTTCCGGACAGGGGATACGAGCAGTACTTC	CSALPDRGYEQYF
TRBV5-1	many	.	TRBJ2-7	TGCGCCAGCAGCTCCCATGACTCTGGGTACGAGCAGTACTTC	CASSSHDSGYEQYF
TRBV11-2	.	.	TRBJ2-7	TGTGCCAGCAGCTTAGGCTTCAGGGAGCAGTACTTC	CASSLGFREQYF
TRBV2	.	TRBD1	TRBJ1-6	TGTGCCAGCAGTGAGGCAGGGGGCAATTCACCCCTCCACTTT	CASSEAGGNSPLHF
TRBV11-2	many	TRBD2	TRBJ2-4	TGTGCCAGCAGCTTAGAGCCTAGCGGGGGAGCCAAAAACATTCAGTACTTC	CASSLEPSGGAKNIQYF
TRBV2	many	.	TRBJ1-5	TGTGCCAGCAGTGAACATGCGGCAGTCGATCAGCCCCAGCATTTT	CASSEHAAVDQPQHF
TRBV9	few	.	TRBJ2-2	TGTGCCAGCAGCCCCAGAGGGGAAACCGGGGAGCTGTTTTTT	CASSPRGETGELFF
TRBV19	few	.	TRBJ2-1	TGTGCCAGTAGTATGGGGCCGGGCAATGAGCAGTTCTTC	CASSMGPGNEQFF
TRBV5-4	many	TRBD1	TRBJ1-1	TGTGCCAGCAGCGCTACAGGGGGCTTGGATGAAGCTTTCTTT	CASSATGGLDEAFF
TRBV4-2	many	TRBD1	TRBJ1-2	TGTGCCAGCAGCCAAGATAAAGGGGGACAGTATGGCTACACCTTC	CASSQDKGGQYGYTF
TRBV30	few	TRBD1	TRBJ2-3	TGTGCCTGGAGTGCCGGGACAGCTAGCACAGATACGCAGTATTTT	CAWSAGTASTDTQYF
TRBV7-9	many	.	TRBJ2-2	TGTGCCAGCAGCTTACGAATCACCGGGGAGCTGTTTTTT	CASSLRITGELFF
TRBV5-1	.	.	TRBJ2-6	TGCGCCAGCAGCCCACGGGGGGCGGGCCCTGGGGCCAACGTCCTGACTTTC	CASSPRGAGPGANVLTF
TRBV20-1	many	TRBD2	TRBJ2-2	TGCAGTGCTTCAAGCGGGGGGCTCAGCACCGGGGAGCTGTTTTTT	CSASSGGLSTGELFF
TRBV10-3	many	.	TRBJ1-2	TGTGCCATCAGCCGGGACAACGACTATGGCTACACCTTC	CAISRDNDYGYTF
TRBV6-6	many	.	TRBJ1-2	TGTGCCAGCAGTTACTCCAGTCCGTATGGCTACACCTTC	CASSYSSPYGYTF
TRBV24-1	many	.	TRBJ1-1	TGTGCCACCAGTGATTTATGGGATCAAGCTTTCTTT	CATSDLWDQAFF
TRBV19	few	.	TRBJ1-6	TGTGCCAGTAAGCGAAGGGTGGATTCACCCCTCCACTTT	CASKRRVDSPLHF
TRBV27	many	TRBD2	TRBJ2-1	TGTGCCAGCAGTTTAACCGGGACTATGGGCAATGAGCAGTTCTTC	CASSLTGTMGNEQFF
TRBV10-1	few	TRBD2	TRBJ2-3	TGCGCCAGCAGTGAGGGACTAGAGACAGATACGCAGTATTTT	CASSEGLETDTQYF
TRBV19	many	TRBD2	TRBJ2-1	TGTGCCACCGCCAGGACTAGGGAGGGAAATGAGCAGTTCTTC	CATARTREGNEQFF
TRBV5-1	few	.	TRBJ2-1	TGCGCCAGCAGCCCCGGAGCGGTCTCCTACAATGAGCAGTTCTTC	CASSPGAVSYNEQFF
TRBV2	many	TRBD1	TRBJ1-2	TGTGCCAGCGGACAGGCCTATGGCTACACCTTC	CASGQAYGYTF
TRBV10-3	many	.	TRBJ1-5	TGTGCCATCAGTGCCGACACCGATAGCAATCAGCCCCAGCATTTT	CAISADTDSNQPQHF
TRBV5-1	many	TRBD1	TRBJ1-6	TGCGCCAGCAGCGCCGAGGGACAGCGAAATTCACCCCTCCACTTT	CASSAEGQRNSPLHF
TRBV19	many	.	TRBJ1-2	TGTGCCAGTAGTATCTCGGGGAAAACCTATGGCTACACCTTC	CASSISGKTYGYTF
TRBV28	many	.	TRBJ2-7	TGTGCCAGCATTCGCTCGACGGGGGAGCAGTACTTC	CASIRSTGEQYF
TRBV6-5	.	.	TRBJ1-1	TGTGCCAGCACTGACAGCGAATTAATGAACACTGAAGCTTTCTTT	CASTDSELMNTEAFF
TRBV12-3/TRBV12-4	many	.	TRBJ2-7	TGTGCCAGCAGTTCCCTATTGGGGGGGCGCGGCGAGCAGTACTTC	CASSSLLGGRGEQYF
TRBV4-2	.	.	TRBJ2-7	TGTGCCAGCAGCCAAGAGTCTTCAGTGAAAAGCTACGAGCAGTACTTC	CASSQESSVKSYEQYF
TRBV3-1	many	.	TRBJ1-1	TGTGCCAGCAGCCAAGATAGTTACCGAGCAGGAGCTTTCTTT	CASSQDSYRAGAFF
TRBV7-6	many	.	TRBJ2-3	TGTGCCAGCAGCTTAGTCTCGGGATATAGGTTAGCGCCTAGCACAGATACGCAGTATTTT	CASSLVSGYRLAPSTDTQYF
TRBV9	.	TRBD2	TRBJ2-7	TGTGCCAGCAGCTTTAGCGGGGAAGACTACGAGCAGTACTTC	CASSFSGEDYEQYF
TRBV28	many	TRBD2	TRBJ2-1	TGTGCCAGCCGGGGAACTAGCGGGAATGAGCAGTTCTTC	CASRGTSGNEQFF
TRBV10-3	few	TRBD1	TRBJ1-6	TGTGCCATCAGTGCTTCGGACAGGGGGCAGAATTCACCCCTCCACTTT	CAISASDRGQNSPLHF
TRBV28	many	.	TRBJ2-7	TGTGCCAGCAGTTTAATACCGAGGGACTACGAGCAGTACTTC	CASSLIPRDYEQYF
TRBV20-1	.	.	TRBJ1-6	TGCAGTGCTAGAGATGCGAACAGGGCCGGCTATAATTCACCCCTCCACTTT	CSARDANRAGYNSPLHF
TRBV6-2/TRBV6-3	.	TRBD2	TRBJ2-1	TGTGCCAGCAGACCCAGCCGGGACTACCCGCCGGGCGAGCAGTTCTTC	CASRPSRDYPPGEQFF